These T cell receptor beta chains were read from a single sample in a study of control samples from healthy donors and cancer patients. Generated by immunoSEQ multiplex PCR, the TCRdb table keeps only in-frame clones and is missing some. The sample carries about 94,000 clones, about nine tenths recorded once. The sequenced sample was blood. The receptors were sampled from a woman younger than 35 in good health. Both conserved end residues are part of each CDR3. The D gene is left open where the match is weak. Expanded clones are given a class, and other clones once, few, many or no size at all.

>TRBV7-3|TRBJ1-2|.|TRBD1
CASSLNPGQNYGYTF
TGTGCCAGCAGCTTAAACCCGGGACAGAACTATGGCTACACCTTC
>TRBV7-8|TRBJ2-5|.|TRBD1
CASSYKNRGRWGETQYF
TGTGCCAGCAGCTATAAAAACAGGGGGCGTTGGGGAGAGACCCAGTACTTC
>TRBV6-5|TRBJ1-1|.|.
CATTGVSMNTEAFF
TGTGCCACCACGGGGGTCAGTATGAACACTGAAGCTTTCTTT
>TRBV6-5|TRBJ2-4|.|.
CASSYSRESKNIQYF
TGTGCCAGCAGTTACTCCCGGGAGTCCAAAAACATTCAGTACTTC
>TRBV14|TRBJ1-1|.|TRBD1
CASRQGPEAFF
TGTGCCAGCCGACAGGGCCCTGAAGCTTTCTTT
>TRBV7-9|TRBJ1-2|.|TRBD1
CASSFPPDRAYGYTF
TGTGCCAGCAGCTTCCCCCCAGACAGGGCCTATGGCTACACCTTC
>TRBV7-9|TRBJ2-4|.|.
CASEPIPGASTPIQYF
TGTGCCAGCGAACCCATCCCTGGGGCCTCCACCCCCATTCAGTACTTC
>TRBV29-1|TRBJ1-1|.|.
CSVDPTLGAFF
TGCAGCGTTGATCCGACCCTGGGGGCTTTCTTT
>TRBV5-1|TRBJ2-7|.|.
CASSLAGLRGFDYEQYF
TGCGCCAGCAGCTTGGCCGGGCTACGGGGGTTCGACTACGAGCAGTACTTC
>TRBV6-5|TRBJ1-1|.|.
CASSYGDVTEAFF
TGTGCCAGCAGTTACGGGGACGTAACTGAAGCTTTCTTT
>TRBV11-2|TRBJ2-5|.|.
CASGQETQYF
TGTGCCAGCGGACAAGAGACCCAGTACTTC
>TRBV5-4|TRBJ2-3|few|.
CASSLSVRRSDTQYF
TGTGCCAGCAGCTTGTCAGTCAGGAGGTCAGATACGCAGTATTTT
>TRBV6-5|TRBJ1-5|.|.
CATQGNNQPQHF
TGTGCCACCCAGGGTAACAATCAGCCCCAGCATTTT
>TRBV2|TRBJ1-2|few|.
CASKEDYGYTF
TGTGCCAGCAAGGAAGACTATGGCTACACCTTC
>TRBV14|TRBJ2-5|.|.
CASSQDLRYETQYF
TGTGCCAGCAGCCAAGATTTGCGGTATGAGACCCAGTACTTC
>TRBV4-1|TRBJ2-7|few|.
CASSHAPWGEQYF
TGCGCCAGCAGCCACGCACCATGGGGGGAGCAGTACTTC
>TRBV11-2|TRBJ1-2|.|.
CASSLEGLGNYGYTF
TGTGCCAGCAGCTTAGAGGGGCTGGGCAACTATGGCTACACCTTC
>TRBV5-1|TRBJ1-5|.|.
CASSEDGIQPQHF
TGCGCCAGCAGCGAGGACGGGATCCAGCCCCAGCATTTT
>TRBV5-6|TRBJ2-7|.|.
CASSLVSGYEQYF
TGTGCCAGCAGCTTGGTATCGGGGTACGAGCAGTACTTC
>TRBV6-1|TRBJ1-2|.|.
CASSETYYYGYTF
TGTGCCAGCAGTGAGACATACTACTATGGCTACACCTTC
>TRBV27|TRBJ1-5|.|.
CASTGGSNQPQHF
TGTGCCAGCACCGGAGGCAGCAATCAGCCCCAGCATTTT
>TRBV13|TRBJ1-1|.|TRBD1
CASDYGDRGQTEAFF
TGTGCCAGCGACTACGGTGACAGGGGGCAAACTGAAGCTTTCTTT
>TRBV7-3|TRBJ2-3|.|.
CASSLSSGGSTDTQYF
TGTGCCAGCAGCTTAAGTTCCGGGGGAAGCACAGATACGCAGTATTTT
>TRBV2|TRBJ2-1|once|.
CASILGAGNEQFF
TGTGCCAGCATCCTAGGGGCCGGGAATGAGCAGTTCTTC
>TRBV11-3|TRBJ2-3|.|.
CASSPSRGGDTQYF
TGTGCCAGCAGCCCTTCCCGCGGAGGAGATACGCAGTATTTT
>TRBV7-9|TRBJ1-3|.|.
CASSLGGNTIYF
TGTGCCAGCAGCTTAGGTGGAAACACCATATATTTT
>TRBV3-1/TRBV3-2|TRBJ2-3|.|.
CASSQGKEFYTDTQYF
TGTGCCAGCAGCCAAGGGAAGGAGTTTTACACAGATACGCAGTATTTT
>TRBV6-5|TRBJ1-1|.|TRBD1
CASSYSDRGPTEAFF
TGTGCCAGCAGTTACTCCGACAGGGGGCCCACTGAAGCTTTCTTT
>TRBV7-3|TRBJ1-1|.|.
CASSLRGNTEAFF
TGTGCCAGCAGCTTAAGGGGGAACACTGAAGCTTTCTTT
>TRBV12-3/TRBV12-4|TRBJ2-3|.|.
CASSLSLSDTQYF
TGTGCCAGCAGTCTATCCTTGTCAGATACGCAGTATTTT
>TRBV28|TRBJ1-2|.|.
CASSVDWKSGYTF
TGTGCCAGCAGTGTAGACTGGAAGTCGGGCTACACCTTC
>TRBV7-9|TRBJ2-5|.|.
CASSPREPGRIGETQYF
TGTGCCAGCAGCCCTCGGGAGCCCGGCCGAATCGGGGAGACCCAGTACTTC
>TRBV6-1|TRBJ1-1|.|.
CASSEGEMNTEAFF
TGTGCCAGCAGTGAAGGGGAAATGAACACTGAAGCTTTCTTT
>TRBV3-1/TRBV3-2|TRBJ1-2|.|.
CASSHASSGGYGYTF
TGTGCCAGCAGCCATGCTTCTTCTGGTGGCTATGGCTACACCTTC
>TRBV9|TRBJ1-5|.|.
CASSKDSNQPQHF
TGTGCCAGCAGCAAAGATAGCAATCAGCCCCAGCATTTT
>TRBV6-5|TRBJ1-1|.|.
CASSTHTEAFF
TGTGCCAGCAGCACCCACACTGAAGCTTTCTTT
>TRBV4-1|TRBJ2-2|.|TRBD1
CASSHEDRVATGELFF
TGCGCCAGCAGCCACGAGGACAGGGTCGCGACCGGGGAGCTGTTTTTT
>TRBV9|TRBJ2-5|.|TRBD1
CASSVGTGQETQYF
TGTGCCAGCAGCGTGGGGACAGGCCAAGAGACCCAGTACTTC
>TRBV6-2/TRBV6-3|TRBJ2-1|once|TRBD2
CASSLVRGGRVSHEQFF
TGTGCCAGCAGTTTAGTGCGGGGGGGCCGAGTATCCCATGAGCAGTTCTTC
>TRBV7-9|TRBJ1-1|.|.
CASSSGQNTEAFF
TGTGCCAGCAGCTCCGGACAGAACACTGAAGCTTTCTTT
>TRBV5-1|TRBJ2-5|.|TRBD1
CASSAGGLQETQYF
TGCGCCAGCAGCGCAGGGGGCCTCCAAGAGACCCAGTACTTC
>TRBV13|TRBJ1-4|medium-sized|.
CASRKQGSNEKLFF
TGTGCCAGCAGGAAACAGGGTAGTAATGAAAAACTGTTTTTT
>TRBV11-2|TRBJ1-4|.|.
CASSLMPGKNEKLFF
TGTGCCAGCAGCTTAATGCCAGGGAAGAATGAAAAACTGTTTTTT
>TRBV27|TRBJ1-3|.|.
CASSTGYPSGNTIYF
TGTGCCAGCAGCACAGGGTACCCCTCTGGAAACACCATATATTTT
>TRBV5-1|TRBJ2-3|.|.
CASGPVSTDTQYF
TGCGCCAGCGGGCCCGTCAGCACAGATACGCAGTATTTT
>TRBV18|TRBJ1-4|.|.
CASSLFSGVTNEKLFF
TGTGCCAGCTCACTTTTTTCAGGGGTAACTAATGAAAAACTGTTTTTT
>TRBV6-5|TRBJ1-2|.|.
CASSLGTFGGYTF
TGTGCCAGCAGTCTCGGGACATTCGGGGGCTACACCTTC
>TRBV9|TRBJ1-2|once|.
CASSVGGAPSAYTF
TGTGCCAGCAGCGTAGGAGGGGCCCCCTCGGCGTACACCTTC